This T cell receptor beta chain was identified during a study of technical replicates of blood from a handful of donors. The ends were cut back, 1 base at V and 8 bases at J, with 22 bases in the middle. Germline CDR1 SGHRS, CDR2 YFSETQ. The CDR3 length is 16 residues. Sequencing used immunoSEQ multiplex PCR; TCRdb keeps in-frame clones, though not all of them. The sample lists around 92,000 clones, more than 90% occurring once. The V and J genes are TRBV5-1 and TRBJ2-7; D not resolved. The source is a human donor in good health. The sequenced sample was T cells isolated from PBMCs. CDR3 protein: CASSLIVTTVSRKQYF. CDR3 coding DNA: TGCGCCAGCAGCTTGATTGTCACGACGGTTTCTAGGAAGCAGTACTTC.